This TCR beta chain was profiled in a study of a mutant IDH1 vaccine in newly diagnosed glioma. Study in general: Each patient was administered eight vaccinations, scheduled in weeks 1, 3, 5, 7, 11, 15, 19 and 23. Patients began vaccination 4-6 weeks after radiotherapy alone, or with temozolomide cycles.

To note about this clone: Its antigen is undetermined.

The CDR3 runs 14 residues. The germline V and J ends were trimmed by 4 bases and 6 bases, with 13 bases remaining between them. CDR1 MNHEY and CDR2 SVGAGI come from the germline V gene. The time point here: week 11, during vaccination. Every single dose of the vaccine, 300 ug of mutant IDH1 20-mer peptide, came with topical imiquimod. Study results and limitations: Vaccination elicited immune responses in 93.3% of patients.

The repertoire was sequenced with immunoSEQ multiplex PCR; TCRdb's copy has only in-frame clones and lacks some. The data show fewer than 35,000 clones, approximately 78% seen once. V usage is TRBV6-5 and J usage is TRBJ1-5; possibly TRBD1 for D (6 bases). Sequenced here: PBMCs, sampled from a glioma patient whose treatment included an IDH1 peptide vaccine. The clonotype originates from a man aged 25-40 years with glioma. Here the CDR3 reads CASSSLTGTQPQHF. The CDR3 DNA follows: TGTGCCAGCAGTTCCCTGACAGGAACTCAGCCCCAGCATTTT.